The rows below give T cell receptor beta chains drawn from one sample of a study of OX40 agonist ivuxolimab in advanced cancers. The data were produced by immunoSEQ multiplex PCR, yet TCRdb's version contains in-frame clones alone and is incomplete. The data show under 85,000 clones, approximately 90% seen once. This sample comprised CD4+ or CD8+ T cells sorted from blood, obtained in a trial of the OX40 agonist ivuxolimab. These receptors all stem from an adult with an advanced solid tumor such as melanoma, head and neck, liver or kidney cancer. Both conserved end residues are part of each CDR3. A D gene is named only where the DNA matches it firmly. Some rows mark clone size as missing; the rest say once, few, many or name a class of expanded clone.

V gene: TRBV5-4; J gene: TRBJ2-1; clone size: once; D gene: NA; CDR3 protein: CASSSWGRRMDEQFF; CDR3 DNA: TGTGCCAGCAGCTCCTGGGGGCGGCGAATGGATGAGCAGTTCTTC
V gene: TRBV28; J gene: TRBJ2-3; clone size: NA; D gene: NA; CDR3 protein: CASSPQMGVVTDTQYF; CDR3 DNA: TGTGCCAGCAGTCCGCAAATGGGAGTGGTCACAGATACGCAGTATTTT
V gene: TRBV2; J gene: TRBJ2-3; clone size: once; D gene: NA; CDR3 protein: CASSPGPVGTQYF; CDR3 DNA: TGTGCCAGCAGCCCCGGGCCCGTGGGTACGCAGTATTTT
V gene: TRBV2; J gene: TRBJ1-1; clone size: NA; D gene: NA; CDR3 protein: CASSVQGNTEAFF; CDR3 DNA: TGTGCCAGCAGTGTACAGGGGAACACTGAAGCTTTCTTT
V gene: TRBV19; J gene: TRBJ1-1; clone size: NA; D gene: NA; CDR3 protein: CASRSGGTMNTEAFF; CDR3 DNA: TGTGCCAGTAGGTCTGGAGGGACCATGAACACTGAAGCTTTCTTT
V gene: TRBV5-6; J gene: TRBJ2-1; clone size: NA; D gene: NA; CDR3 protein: CASSLVQALPYNEQFF; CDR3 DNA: TGTGCCAGCAGCTTGGTTCAAGCGCTCCCCTACAATGAGCAGTTCTTC
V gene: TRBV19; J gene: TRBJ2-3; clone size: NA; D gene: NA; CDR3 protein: CASSTDRTADLDTQYF; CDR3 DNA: TGTGCCAGTAGCACAGATAGAACGGCTGACCTAGATACGCAGTATTTT
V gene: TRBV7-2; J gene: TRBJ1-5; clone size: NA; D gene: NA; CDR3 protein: CASSFWEGRGNQPQHF; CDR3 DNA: TGTGCCAGCAGCTTTTGGGAGGGTAGGGGCAATCAGCCCCAGCATTTT
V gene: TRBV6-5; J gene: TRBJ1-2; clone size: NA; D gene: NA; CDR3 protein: CASTTRTAYGYTF; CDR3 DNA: TGTGCCAGCACCACTAGGACAGCCTATGGCTACACCTTC
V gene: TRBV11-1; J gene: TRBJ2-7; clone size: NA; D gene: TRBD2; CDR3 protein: CASQMGREKSYEQYF; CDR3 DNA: TGTGCCAGCCAAATGGGGCGGGAGAAGTCCTACGAGCAGTACTTC
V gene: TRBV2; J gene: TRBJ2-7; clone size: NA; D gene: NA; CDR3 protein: CASSRLRVQYEQYF; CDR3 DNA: TGTGCCAGCAGTCGTTTAAGGGTTCAGTACGAGCAGTACTTC
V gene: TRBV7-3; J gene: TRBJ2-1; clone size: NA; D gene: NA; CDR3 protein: CASSPGPRAYNEQFF; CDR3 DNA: TGTGCCAGCAGCCCAGGGCCGCGGGCCTACAATGAGCAGTTCTTC
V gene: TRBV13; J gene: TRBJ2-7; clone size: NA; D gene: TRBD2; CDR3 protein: CASSIQGLAAYEQYF; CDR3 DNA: TGTGCCAGCAGCATACAGGGACTAGCGGCTTACGAGCAGTACTTC
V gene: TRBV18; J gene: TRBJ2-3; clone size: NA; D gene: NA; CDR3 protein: CASSDDTQYF; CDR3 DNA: TGTGCCAGCTCAGACGATACGCAGTATTTT
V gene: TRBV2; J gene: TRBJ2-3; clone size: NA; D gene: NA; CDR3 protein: CASSEARGGTQYF; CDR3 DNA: TGTGCCAGCAGTGAAGCAAGGGGCGGTACGCAGTATTTT
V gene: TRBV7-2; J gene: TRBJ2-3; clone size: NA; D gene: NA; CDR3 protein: CASSLELWGDGTDTQYF; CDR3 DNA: TGTGCCAGCAGCTTAGAGTTGTGGGGCGACGGCACAGATACGCAGTATTTT
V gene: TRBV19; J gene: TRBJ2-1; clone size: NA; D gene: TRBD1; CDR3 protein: CASSGTAGNEQFF; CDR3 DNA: TGTGCCAGTAGCGGGACAGCAGGAAATGAGCAGTTCTTC
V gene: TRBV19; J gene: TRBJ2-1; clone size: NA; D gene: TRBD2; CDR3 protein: CASTPRGGGSSYNEQFF; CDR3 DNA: TGTGCCAGTACCCCCCGGGGGGGCGGAAGCTCCTACAATGAGCAGTTCTTC
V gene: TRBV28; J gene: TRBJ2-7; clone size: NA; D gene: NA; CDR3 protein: CASRAPEIFSYEQYF; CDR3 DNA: TGTGCCAGCAGGGCCCCCGAAATTTTCTCCTACGAGCAGTACTTC
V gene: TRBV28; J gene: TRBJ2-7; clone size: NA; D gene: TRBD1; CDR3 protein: CASRPTGGVYEQYF; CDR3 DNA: TGTGCCAGCAGGCCAACAGGGGGCGTCTACGAGCAGTACTTC
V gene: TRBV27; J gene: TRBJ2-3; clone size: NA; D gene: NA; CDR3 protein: CASSLFIPGPSTDTQYF; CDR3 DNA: TGTGCCAGCAGTTTATTCATCCCGGGTCCTAGCACAGATACGCAGTATTTT
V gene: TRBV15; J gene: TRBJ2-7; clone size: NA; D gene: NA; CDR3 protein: CATSRARGAYEQYF; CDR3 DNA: TGTGCCACCAGCAGAGCCAGGGGAGCCTACGAGCAGTACTTC
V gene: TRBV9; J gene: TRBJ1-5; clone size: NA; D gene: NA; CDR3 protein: CASSAGFGGPQHF; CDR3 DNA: TGTGCCAGCAGCGCCGGGTTCGGGGGGCCCCAGCATTTT
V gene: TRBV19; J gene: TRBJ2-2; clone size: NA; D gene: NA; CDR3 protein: CASSRPPTLRGAGELFF; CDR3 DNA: TGTGCCAGTAGTAGGCCCCCCACTCTGAGGGGGGCCGGGGAGCTGTTTTTT
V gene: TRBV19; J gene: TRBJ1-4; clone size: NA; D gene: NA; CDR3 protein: CASSIPGINEKLFF; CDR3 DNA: TGTGCCAGTAGTATACCGGGGATTAATGAAAAACTGTTTTTT
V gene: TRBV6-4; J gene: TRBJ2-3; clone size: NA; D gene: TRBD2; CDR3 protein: CASSDTPGLAGAWTRTDTQYF; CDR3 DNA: TGTGCCAGCAGTGACACCCCGGGACTAGCGGGAGCATGGACCCGCACAGATACGCAGTATTTT
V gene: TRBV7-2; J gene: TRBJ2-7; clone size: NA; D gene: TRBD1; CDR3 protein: CASRSGQTYGEQYF; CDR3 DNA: TGTGCCAGCAGGTCGGGACAGACCTACGGCGAGCAGTACTTC
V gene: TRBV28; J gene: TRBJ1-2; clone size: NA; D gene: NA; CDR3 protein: CASSPLDRLIYGYTF; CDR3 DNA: TGTGCCAGCAGCCCCCTGGACAGACTGATCTATGGCTACACCTTC
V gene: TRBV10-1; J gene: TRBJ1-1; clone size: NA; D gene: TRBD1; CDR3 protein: CASSDPGTADTEAFF; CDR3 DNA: TGCGCCAGCAGTGACCCCGGGACAGCCGACACTGAAGCTTTCTTT
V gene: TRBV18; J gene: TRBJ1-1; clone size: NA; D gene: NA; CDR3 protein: CASSPMTGQNTEAFF; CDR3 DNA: TGTGCCAGCTCACCTATGACAGGACAGAACACTGAAGCTTTCTTT
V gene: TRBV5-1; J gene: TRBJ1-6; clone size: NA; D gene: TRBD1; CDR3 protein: CASSRTTGGDSPLHF; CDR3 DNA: TGCGCCAGCAGCCGGACGACAGGGGGTGATTCACCCCTCCACTTT
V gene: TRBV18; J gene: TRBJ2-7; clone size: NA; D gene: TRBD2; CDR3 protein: CASSPTGGKGYEQYF; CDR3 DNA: TGTGCCAGCTCACCAACCGGGGGGAAAGGCTACGAGCAGTACTTC
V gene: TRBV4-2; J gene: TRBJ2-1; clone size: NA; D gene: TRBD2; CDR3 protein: CASSQVGTGGSEQFF; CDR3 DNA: TGTGCCAGCAGCCAAGTTGGGACGGGAGGTAGTGAGCAGTTCTTC
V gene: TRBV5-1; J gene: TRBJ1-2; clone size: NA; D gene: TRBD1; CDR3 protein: CASSSNRGPGYGYTF; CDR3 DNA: TGCGCCAGCAGCTCGAACAGGGGGCCGGGCTATGGCTACACCTTC
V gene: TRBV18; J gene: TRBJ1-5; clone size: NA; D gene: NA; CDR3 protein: CASSGQSLQPQHF; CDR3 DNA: TGTGCCAGCTCCGGACAGAGCCTTCAGCCCCAGCATTTT
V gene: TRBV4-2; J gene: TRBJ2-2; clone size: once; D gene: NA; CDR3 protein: CASSQLMNTGELFF; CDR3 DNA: TGTGCCAGCAGCCAACTAATGAACACCGGGGAGCTGTTTTTT
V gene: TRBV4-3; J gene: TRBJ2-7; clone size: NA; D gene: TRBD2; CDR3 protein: CASSQGVYRGSGDEQYF; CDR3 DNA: TGCGCCAGCAGCCAAGGGGTCTATCGCGGGAGCGGCGACGAGCAGTACTTC